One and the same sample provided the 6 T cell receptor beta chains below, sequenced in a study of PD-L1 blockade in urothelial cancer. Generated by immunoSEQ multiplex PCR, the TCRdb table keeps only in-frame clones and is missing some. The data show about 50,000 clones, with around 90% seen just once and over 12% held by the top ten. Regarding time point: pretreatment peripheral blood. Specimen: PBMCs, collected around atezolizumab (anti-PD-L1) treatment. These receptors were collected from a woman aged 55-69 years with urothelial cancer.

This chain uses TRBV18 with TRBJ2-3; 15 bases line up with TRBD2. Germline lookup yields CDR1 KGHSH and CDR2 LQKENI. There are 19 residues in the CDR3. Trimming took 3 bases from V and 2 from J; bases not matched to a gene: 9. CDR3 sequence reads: CASSPGLAGGSENTDTQYF. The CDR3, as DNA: TGTGCCAGCTCACCCGGACTAGCGGGAGGGTCCGAGAACACAGATACGCAGTATTTT.

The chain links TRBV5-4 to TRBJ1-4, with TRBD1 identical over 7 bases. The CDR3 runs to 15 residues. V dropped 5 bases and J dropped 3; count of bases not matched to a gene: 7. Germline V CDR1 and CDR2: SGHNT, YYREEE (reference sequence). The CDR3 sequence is CASSPATGSNEKLFF. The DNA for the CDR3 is TGTGCCAGCAGTCCCGCGACAGGGTCTAATGAAAAACTGTTTTTT.

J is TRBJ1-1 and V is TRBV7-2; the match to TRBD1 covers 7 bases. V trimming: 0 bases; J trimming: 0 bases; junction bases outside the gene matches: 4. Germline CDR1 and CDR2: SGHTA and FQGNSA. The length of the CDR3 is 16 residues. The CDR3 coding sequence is TGTGCCAGCAGCTTAGCGCCAGGGGGGCTGAACACTGAAGCTTTCTTT. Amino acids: CASSLAPGGLNTEAFF.

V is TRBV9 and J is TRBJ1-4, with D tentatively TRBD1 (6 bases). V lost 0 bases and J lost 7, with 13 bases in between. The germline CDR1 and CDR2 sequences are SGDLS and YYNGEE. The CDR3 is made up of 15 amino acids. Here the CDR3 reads CASSVEGGLGEKLFF. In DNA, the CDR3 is TGTGCCAGCAGCGTAGAAGGGGGTCTCGGTGAAAAACTGTTTTTT. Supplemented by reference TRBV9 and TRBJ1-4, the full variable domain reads DSGVTQTPKHLITATGQRVTLRCSPRSGDLSVYWYQQSLDQGLQFLIQYYNGEERAKGNILERFSAQQFPDLHSELNLSSLELGDSALYFCASSVEGGLGEKLFFGSGTQLSVL.

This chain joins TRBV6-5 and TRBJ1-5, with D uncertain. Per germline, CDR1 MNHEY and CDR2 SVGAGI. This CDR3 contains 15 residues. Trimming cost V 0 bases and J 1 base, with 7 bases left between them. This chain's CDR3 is CASSYSFLSNQPQHF. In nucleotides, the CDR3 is TGTGCCAGCAGTTACTCGTTTCTCAGCAATCAGCCCCAGCATTTT.

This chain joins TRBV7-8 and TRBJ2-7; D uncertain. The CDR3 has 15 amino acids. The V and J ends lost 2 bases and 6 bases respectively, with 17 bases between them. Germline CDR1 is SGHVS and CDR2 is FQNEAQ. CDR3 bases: TGTGCCAGCAGCTTATCGGTCACAAAAACGGGCGAGCAGTACTTC. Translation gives CASSLSVTKTGEQYF.